Shown below are 27 T cell receptor beta chains from a single sample sequenced in a study of lymphopenia after photon versus proton radiotherapy. Using immunoSEQ multiplex PCR, the repertoire was profiled, and TCRdb retains in-frame clones only, with some absent. Of 39,000 or so clones listed, 80% to 95% are singletons. The sample consisted of peripheral blood, taken from a patient treated with photon-based radiotherapy. The receptors stem from a man aged 55 to 70 with cholangiocarcinoma.

The V and J genes are TRBV27 and TRBJ2-1; 10 bases match TRBD2. Trimming cost V 10 bases and J 7 bases; bases outside gene matches: 10. The germline V gene encodes CDR1 MNHEY and CDR2 SMNVEV (reference sequence). The CDR3 length is 14 residues. The DNA for the CDR3 is TGTGCCACCAAGGCGCTAGCGGGAGAGAATGAGCAGTTCTTC. Its protein product is CATKALAGENEQFF.

The chain is built from TRBV7-9 and TRBJ1-2, with 8 bases that match TRBD1. The germline V gene encodes CDR1 SEHNR and CDR2 FQNEAQ (reference sequence). V gave up 2 bases and J gave up 8 bases; unmatched junction bases: 10. The CDR3 extends over 15 amino acids. CDR3 DNA sequence: TGTGCCAGCAGCTTAAATGGGGGACAGGAGGGAGGCTACACCTTC. It yields the protein CASSLNGGQEGGYTF.

V is TRBV6-1 and J is TRBJ1-2, with a possible D match to TRBD1 (5 bases). Germline V lookup: CDR1 MNHNS, CDR2 SASEGT. Trimming left V 8 bases short and J 8 bases short, with 21 bases between. The CDR3 totals 14 residues. This CDR3 reads CASHHLGGIGGYTF. DNA of the CDR3: TGTGCCAGCCACCACCTTGGGGGGATCGGAGGCTACACCTTC.

This clone has a single count. The CDR3 loop reads CASTSRYNEQFF. Here the CDR3 DNA reads TGTGCCAGCACCAGCCGATACAATGAGCAGTTCTTC. The V gene is TRBV28, the J gene TRBJ2-1; D is uncertain. V gave up 7 bases and J gave up 4 bases, with 8 bases separating them. The CDR3 length is 12 residues. Germline V gives CDR1 MDHEN, CDR2 SYDVKM.

The chain is built from TRBV27 and TRBJ1-4; unclear D gene. This CDR3 spans 14 amino acids. Trimming removed 3 bases at V and 0 bases at J, with 5 bases between. Looked up from germline, CDR1 is MNHEY and CDR2 is SMNVEV (reference sequence). The chain's CDR3 is CASSFTTTNEKLFF. The CDR3 DNA follows: TGTGCCAGCAGTTTTACAACAACTAATGAAAAACTGTTTTTT.

The chain employs TRBV7-9 and TRBJ2-2, with TRBD1 matching 9 bases. CDR3 length equals 15 residues. V gave up 2 bases and J gave up 5 bases; unmatched junction bases: 3. Per germline, CDR1 SEHNR and CDR2 FQNEAQ (reference sequence). CDR3 nucleotides: TGTGCCAGCAGCTTACGACAGGGGGGTACCGGGGAGCTGTTTTTT. Its translation: CASSLRQGGTGELFF.

The rearrangement uses TRBV7-2 and TRBJ1-1; D is unresolved. V was pared by 2 bases and J by 1 base, with 8 bases between. Germline V gives CDR1 SGHTA, CDR2 FQGNSA. This CDR3 contains 14 residues. In DNA, the CDR3 is TGTGCCAGCAGCTTACGAGCAGGGAACACTGAAGCTTTCTTT. Protein: CASSLRAGNTEAFF.

The chain uses TRBV28 and TRBJ1-1, with a tentative D call TRBD1 (5 bases). The CDR3 is 19 amino acids. The ends were cut back, 4 bases at V and 1 base at J, with 25 bases in the middle. Germline loops: CDR1 MDHEN, CDR2 SYDVKM. Here the CDR3 reads CASSSGLYTTGTENTEAFF. CDR3 DNA sequence: TGTGCCAGCAGTTCCGGGCTATATACTACCGGGACGGAGAACACTGAAGCTTTCTTT.

This chain links TRBV2 with TRBJ1-6; a weak D match, TRBD1 (5 bases). V lost 3 bases to trimming and J lost 7 bases, with 13 bases between them. The V gene's germline CDR1 is SNHLY and CDR2 FYNNEI. The CDR3 spans 15 residues. The CDR3 sequence is CASSEFWGSNSPLHF. CDR3 in DNA: TGTGCCAGCAGTGAGTTCTGGGGGAGCAATTCACCCCTCCACTTT.

The chain is built from TRBV7-9 and TRBJ1-2; D possibly corresponds to TRBD1 (6 bases). Looked up from germline, CDR1 is SEHNR and CDR2 is FQNEAQ (reference sequence). The CDR3 covers 12 residues. Trimming pared 5 bases from V and 7 bases from J, leaving 11 bases between. The CDR3 loop reads CASSLGTLGYTF. For the CDR3, the DNA is TGTGCCAGCAGCCTTGGGACACTTGGCTACACCTTC.

The V gene is TRBV19, the J gene TRBJ2-1, with D possibly being TRBD1 (6 bases). The germline gives CDR1 LNHDA, CDR2 SQIVND (reference sequence). The CDR3 has 12 residues. V was shortened by 6 bases and J by 9 bases, with 12 bases between the two germline ends. CDR3 region: CASSPRGVEQFF. DNA of the CDR3: TGTGCCAGTAGCCCCAGGGGAGTTGAGCAGTTCTTC.

The V gene is TRBV6-1, the J gene TRBJ2-1; no clear D gene. Trimming removed 7 bases from V and 2 bases from J, with 15 bases in between. The CDR3 consists of 15 residues. Germline V gene data show CDR1 as MNHNS and CDR2 as SASEGT. CDR3 sequence: CASTPLILAYNEQFF. CDR3 nucleotides: TGTGCCAGCACTCCTCTTATCTTAGCCTACAATGAGCAGTTCTTC.

As for this clone: At one end, the junction sequence differs from germline, possibly due to a read error. The V and J genes are TRBV6-5 and TRBJ2-7; D gene ambiguous. This CDR3 has 14 amino acids. In germline, CDR1 is MNHEY, CDR2 SVGAGI. This CDR3 is CASSYSVRDYEQYF. The CDR3 nucleotides read TGTGCCAGCAGCTACTCAGTACGAGACTACGAGCAGTACTTC.

This chain connects TRBV5-1 to TRBJ1-1, with TRBD1 matching over 7 bases. V lost 5 bases to trimming and J lost 4 bases; unmatched junction nucleotides: 5. Per germline, CDR1 SGHRS and CDR2 YFSETQ. The CDR3 loop spans 13 amino acids. The CDR3 sequence is CASSDRVGTEAFF. DNA of the CDR3: TGCGCCAGCAGTGACAGGGTGGGCACTGAAGCTTTCTTT. Full variable domain (outside the CDR3, taken from reference TRBV5-1 and TRBJ1-1): KAGVTQTPRYLIKTRGQQVTLSCSPISGHRSVSWYQQTPGQGLQFLFEYFSETQRNKGNFPGRFSGRQFSNSRSEMNVSTLELGDSALYLCASSDRVGTEAFFGQGTRLTVV.

This clone came up once. The chain recombines TRBV19 with TRBJ1-1; D is possibly TRBD1 (6 bases). The CDR3 consists of 14 residues. The ends were cut back, 2 bases at V and 5 bases at J, with 12 bases in the middle. Germline loops: CDR1 LNHDA, CDR2 SQIVND (reference sequence). The CDR3 DNA reads TGTGCCAGTAGTATACCCTTAACAGGGACTGAAGCTTTCTTT. Encoded protein: CASSIPLTGTEAFF.

V is TRBV19 and J is TRBJ1-5; TRBD1 aligns across 9 bases. CDR1 is LNHDA and CDR2 is SQIVND in the germline V gene (reference sequence). The J segment lost 3 bases and the V segment lost 1 base, leaving 4 bases of the junction unmatched. The CDR3 has 16 residues. For the CDR3, the DNA is TGTGCCAGTAGTATAGTAGGGACAGGGATCAATCAGCCCCAGCATTTT. Protein sequence: CASSIVGTGINQPQHF.

The chain has TRBV29-1 and TRBJ2-7; 11 nucleotides align to TRBD2. The CDR3 has 15 residues. With V trimmed by 5 bases and J by 2 bases, 8 bases remained unmatched. Germline V lookup: CDR1 SQVTM, CDR2 ANQGSEA. This CDR3 reads CSVSGLAGLTYEQYF. The CDR3 DNA follows: TGCAGCGTTTCCGGACTAGCGGGCCTGACCTACGAGCAGTACTTC.

This chain links TRBV18 with TRBJ1-2; D possibly corresponds to TRBD1 (6 bases). CDR1 is KGHSH and CDR2 is LQKENI in the germline V gene. The CDR3 has 14 amino acids. V lost 3 bases to trimming and J lost 6 bases, with 14 bases between them. The CDR3 sequence is CASSPDSSGDGYTF. In DNA, the CDR3 is TGTGCCAGCTCACCGGACAGTTCGGGAGATGGCTACACCTTC.

The rearrangement links TRBV5-1 to TRBJ2-1; TRBD2 might be the D (5 bases). The CDR3 has 16 residues. The ends were cut back, 4 bases at V and 7 bases at J, with 21 bases in the middle. Germline CDR1 reads SGHRS; CDR2 reads YFSETQ. The CDR3 region is CASSPYWGARRNEQFF. The CDR3 DNA is TGCGCCAGCAGCCCCTACTGGGGTGCACGGAGGAATGAGCAGTTCTTC. Using reference TRBV5-1 and TRBJ2-1 for the parts outside the CDR3, the full variable domain is KAGVTQTPRYLIKTRGQQVTLSCSPISGHRSVSWYQQTPGQGLQFLFEYFSETQRNKGNFPGRFSGRQFSNSRSEMNVSTLELGDSALYLCASSPYWGARRNEQFFGPGTRLTVL.

The chain combines TRBV5-8 with TRBJ1-5, with D hard to call. With 5 bases removed from V and 4 bases from J, the gap between germline ends came to 10 bases. The CDR3 consists of 13 residues. Germline CDR1 is SGHTS and CDR2 is YDEGEE. The CDR3 nucleotides read TGTGCCAGCAGTCGGACGGTAAATCAGCCCCAGCATTTT. It codes for CASSRTVNQPQHF.

The chain links TRBV6-5 to TRBJ2-5; 13 bases map to TRBD2. The CDR3 covers 15 residues. J was trimmed by 2 bases and V by 4 bases; bases with no gene match: 1. CDR1 and CDR2 (germline): MNHEY, SVGAGI. The CDR3: CASSWGLAGQETQYF. In DNA form, the CDR3 reads TGTGCCAGCAGTTGGGGACTAGCGGGACAAGAGACCCAGTACTTC.

The sample holds a few counts of this clone. J is TRBJ2-2 and V is TRBV6-1, with D maybe TRBD2 (6 bases). Germline CDR1 and CDR2: MNHNS and SASEGT. V was clipped by 6 bases and J by 1 base, with 9 bases between them. The CDR3 is 14 residues long. CDR3 DNA: TGTGCCAGCAGCCTCGGGGGGAACACCGGGGAGCTGTTTTTT. Its protein product is CASSLGGNTGELFF.

This chain connects TRBV15 to TRBJ2-3; D remains ambiguous. Deletions cut 3 bases from V and 3 bases from J, with 4 bases between. The CDR3 runs 12 residues. Germline V gene lookup returns CDR1 LNHNV and CDR2 YYDKDF (reference sequence). The CDR3 nucleotides are TGTGCCACCAGCAGGGGGACAGATACGCAGTATTTT. Translated: CATSRGTDTQYF.

The rearrangement links TRBV6-6 to TRBJ2-1; D possibly corresponds to TRBD1 (6 bases). Germline V CDR1 and CDR2: MNHNY, SVGAGI (reference sequence). The V and J ends lost 2 bases and 0 bases respectively, with 11 bases between them. The CDR3 consists of 16 residues. The CDR3 DNA follows: TGTGCCAGCAGTTACGGCCGGGACAACTCCTACAATGAGCAGTTCTTC. Its translation is CASSYGRDNSYNEQFF.

The chain employs TRBV5-1 and TRBJ2-1, with 11 bases that match TRBD2. V was pared by 4 bases and J by 6 bases, with 3 bases of the junction left unmatched. The germline CDR1 and CDR2 sequences are SGHRS and YFSETQ. The CDR3 sequence is 14 residues long. The CDR3 bases are TGCGCCAGCAGCCGGGGACTAGCGGTCAATGAGCAGTTCTTC. Residues: CASSRGLAVNEQFF.

The chain couples TRBV9 to TRBJ2-7, with no clear D. CDR1 and CDR2 (germline): SGDLS, YYNGEE. V was shortened by 0 bases and J by 2 bases, with 9 bases between the two germline ends. This CDR3 has 14 amino acids. The CDR3 DNA follows: TGTGCCAGCAGCGTAGATGGCTCAACCTACGAGCAGTACTTC. Its protein is CASSVDGSTYEQYF.

The V call is TRBV11-2, the J call TRBJ2-1; 12 nucleotides align to TRBD2. V shed 2 bases and J 8 bases; nucleotides not matched to a gene: 4. The CDR3 contains 15 residues. Germline V gene lookup returns CDR1 SGHAT and CDR2 FQNNGV. CDR3 loop: CASSLLAGGIHEQFF. CDR3 in DNA: TGTGCCAGCAGCTTACTAGCGGGAGGGATTCATGAGCAGTTCTTC. The full variable domain, in which reference TRBV11-2 and TRBJ2-1 provide the parts outside the CDR3, is EAGVAQSPRYKIIEKRQSVAFWCNPISGHATLYWYQQILGQGPKLLIQFQNNGVVDDSQLPKDRFSAERLKGVDSTLKIQPAKLEDSAVYLCASSLLAGGIHEQFFGPGTRLTVL.